This entry lists 14 T cell receptor beta chains sequenced from one sample in a study of cytomegalovirus exposure and HLA in healthy donors. This PCR relied on a set of 60 Vbeta primers and 13 Jbeta primers. The table came from immunoSEQ multiplex PCR; TCRdb's copy has only in-frame clones and leaves some out. The data contain about 170,000 clones, roughly 80% of them singletons. Source material: PBMCs. These receptors were obtained from a man in his thirties or forties in good health and CMV-seropositive.

The CDR3 DNA sequence: TGTGCCAGCAGTCCCGACACCTACCTGAGCTACACCTTC. It codes for CASSPDTYLSYTF. This rearrangement joins TRBV28 to TRBJ1-2, with unresolved D. The germline V gene encodes CDR1 MDHEN and CDR2 SYDVKM. The CDR3 length is 13 residues. V was trimmed by 5 bases and J by 9 bases, leaving 16 bases between them.

The chain combines TRBV28 with TRBJ2-6; D gene uncertain. The V and J ends lost 7 bases and 0 bases respectively, with 13 bases between them. The V gene's germline CDR1 is MDHEN and CDR2 SYDVKM. The CDR3 is made up of 16 amino acids. The CDR3 reads CASTPEQVSGANVLTF. The CDR3 DNA is TGTGCCAGCACCCCAGAACAAGTCTCTGGGGCCAACGTCCTGACTTTC. The whole variable domain, filled in from reference TRBV28 and TRBJ2-6, reads DVKVTQSSRYLVKRTGEKVFLECVQDMDHENMFWYRQDPGLGLRLIYFSYDVKMKEKGDIPEGYSVSREKKERFSLILESASTNQTSMYLCASTPEQVSGANVLTFGAGSRLTVL.

Worth noting for this clone: Relative to the germline gene, one junction end is altered; a read error may explain this. The chain recombines TRBV7-9 with TRBJ2-7; 11 bases align to TRBD1. This CDR3 spans 15 amino acids. Germline V gene lookup returns CDR1 SEHNR and CDR2 FQNEAQ (reference sequence). The CDR3 coding sequence is TGTTCCAGCAGTTACGGACAGGGGGCGTCCTACGAGCAGTACTTC. This encodes CSSSYGQGASYEQYF.

The chain links TRBV2 to TRBJ2-6, with D possibly matching TRBD1 (5 bases). The length of the CDR3 is 15 residues. V lost 5 bases, J lost 1 base, and 9 bases lay in between. Germline loops: CDR1 SNHLY, CDR2 FYNNEI. In nucleotides, the CDR3 is TGTGCCAGCAGTATTACAGGTTCTGGGGCCAACGTCCTGACTTTC. Protein product: CASSITGSGANVLTF.

V is TRBV7-2 and J is TRBJ2-2; D is undetermined. CDR3 size: 13 residues. V shed 4 bases and J shed 3 bases, with 6 bases lying between them. CDR1 is SGHTA and CDR2 is FQGNSA in the germline V gene. The CDR3 sequence: CASSSTDTGELFF. CDR3 nucleotide sequence: TGTGCCAGCAGCTCAACTGACACCGGGGAGCTGTTTTTT.

The gene calls are TRBV9 and TRBJ1-2; no clear D gene. Trimming took 0 bases from V and 3 from J, leaving 9 bases between them. There are 14 residues in the CDR3. Looked up from germline, CDR1 is SGDLS and CDR2 is YYNGEE. In DNA, the CDR3 is TGTGCCAGCAGCGTAGCGCAGACTCACTATGGCTACACCTTC. Protein: CASSVAQTHYGYTF.

CDR3 DNA sequence: TGTGCCAGCAGCCCGCGGGACAGGGGCTCAGATACGCAGTATTTT. Protein: CASSPRDRGSDTQYF. The rearrangement joins TRBV7-2 to TRBJ2-3; TRBD1 matches at 10 bases. The V and J ends lost 5 bases and 4 bases, in that order; junction bases with no gene match: 6. Per germline, CDR1 SGHTA and CDR2 FQGNSA. This CDR3 has 15 amino acids.

The V gene is TRBV11-2, the J gene TRBJ2-3, with D unclear. Trimming stripped 1 base from V and 4 bases from J, with 9 bases between. The CDR3 consists of 14 residues. Germline CDR1 is SGHAT and CDR2 is FQNNGV. The CDR3 region has the DNA TGTGCCAGCAGCTTAGGTCGGTCCGCAGATACGCAGTATTTT. It specifies CASSLGRSADTQYF. Full variable domain (outside the CDR3, taken from reference TRBV11-2 and TRBJ2-3): EAGVAQSPRYKIIEKRQSVAFWCNPISGHATLYWYQQILGQGPKLLIQFQNNGVVDDSQLPKDRFSAERLKGVDSTLKIQPAKLEDSAVYLCASSLGRSADTQYFGPGTRLTVL.

This clone was seen a single time. The chain recombines TRBV5-1 with TRBJ1-4; D uncertain. CDR1 SGHRS and CDR2 YFSETQ come from the germline V gene. This CDR3 region has 15 residues. Trimming removed 5 bases from V and 5 bases from J, with 16 bases in between. The CDR3 here is CASRDSTGRNEKLFF. The CDR3 region has the DNA TGCGCCAGCAGGGACTCCACCGGGAGAAATGAAAAACTGTTTTTT. The full variable domain, in which reference TRBV5-1 and TRBJ1-4 provide the parts outside the CDR3, is KAGVTQTPRYLIKTRGQQVTLSCSPISGHRSVSWYQQTPGQGLQFLFEYFSETQRNKGNFPGRFSGRQFSNSRSEMNVSTLELGDSALYLCASRDSTGRNEKLFFGSGTQLSVL.

The rearrangement links TRBV27 to TRBJ2-1, with TRBD2 identical over 13 bases. Looked up from germline, CDR1 is MNHEY and CDR2 is SMNVEV (reference sequence). The V gene end was trimmed by 10 bases and the J gene end by 6 bases; junction bases not matched to a gene: 12. There are 16 residues in the CDR3. CDR3 nucleotide sequence: TGTGCCACTGCGAAGCTGACTAGCGGGGGGCCCAATGAGCAGTTCTTC. It yields the protein CATAKLTSGGPNEQFF.

The rearrangement links TRBV4-1 to TRBJ2-7; 8 bases are a match to TRBD2. Germline values: CDR1 MGHRA, CDR2 YSYEKL. V lost 0 bases and J lost 6; bases outside the gene matches: 13. The CDR3 has 17 residues. CDR3 in amino acids: CASSQEPNGLAVFEQYF. The DNA of the CDR3 is TGCGCCAGCAGCCAAGAGCCAAACGGACTAGCAGTTTTCGAGCAGTACTTC.

The J gene is TRBJ2-1, the V gene TRBV7-7, with TRBD2 matching 11 bases. The trim removed 1 base at V and 7 bases at J, leaving 3 bases unmatched. CDR3 size: 15 residues. Germline V gene sequence: CDR1 SSHAT, CDR2 FNYEAQ (reference sequence). DNA of the CDR3: TGTGCCAGCAGCTTAGACGTAGCGGGGGGGAATGAGCAGTTCTTC. This translates into CASSLDVAGGNEQFF.

The chain recombines TRBV15 with TRBJ2-7; maybe TRBD1 (5 bases). The CDR3 has 14 amino acids. The V and J ends lost 0 bases and 5 bases respectively, with 11 bases between them. Germline V gene lookup returns CDR1 LNHNV and CDR2 YYDKDF (reference sequence). The CDR3 loop reads CATSRDFTGHEQYF. In DNA, the CDR3 is TGTGCCACCAGCAGAGATTTTACAGGCCACGAGCAGTACTTC.

The chain employs TRBV27 and TRBJ2-1; tentative D call: TRBD1 (6 bases). This CDR3 has 14 residues. Per germline, CDR1 MNHEY and CDR2 SMNVEV (reference sequence). The V and J ends lost 5 bases and 1 base respectively, with 9 bases between them. The CDR3 loop reads CASSPQGSYNEQFF. In DNA, the CDR3 is TGTGCCAGCAGTCCCCAGGGGTCCTACAATGAGCAGTTCTTC.